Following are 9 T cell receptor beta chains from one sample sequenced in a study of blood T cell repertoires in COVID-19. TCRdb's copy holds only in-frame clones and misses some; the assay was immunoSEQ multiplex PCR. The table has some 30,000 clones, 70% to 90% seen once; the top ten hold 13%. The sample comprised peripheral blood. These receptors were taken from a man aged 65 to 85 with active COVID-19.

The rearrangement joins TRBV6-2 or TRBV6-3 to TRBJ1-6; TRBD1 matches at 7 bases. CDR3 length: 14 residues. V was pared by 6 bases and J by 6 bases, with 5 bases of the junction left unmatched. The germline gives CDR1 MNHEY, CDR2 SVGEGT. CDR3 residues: CASSPGTANSPLHF. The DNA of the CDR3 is TGTGCCAGCAGCCCCGGGACAGCTAATTCACCCCTCCACTTT.

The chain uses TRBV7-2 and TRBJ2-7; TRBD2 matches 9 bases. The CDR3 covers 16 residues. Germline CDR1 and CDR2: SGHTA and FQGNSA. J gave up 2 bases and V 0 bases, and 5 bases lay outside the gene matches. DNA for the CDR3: TGTGCCAGCAGCTTAGCCCATAGCGGGAGCGCCTACGAGCAGTACTTC. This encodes CASSLAHSGSAYEQYF.

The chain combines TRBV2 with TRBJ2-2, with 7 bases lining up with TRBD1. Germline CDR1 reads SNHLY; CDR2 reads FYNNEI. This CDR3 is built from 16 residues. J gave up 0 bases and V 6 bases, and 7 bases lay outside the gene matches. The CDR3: CASRIKQGSNTGELFF. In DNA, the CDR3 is TGTGCCAGCAGAATAAAACAGGGGTCGAACACCGGGGAGCTGTTTTTT.

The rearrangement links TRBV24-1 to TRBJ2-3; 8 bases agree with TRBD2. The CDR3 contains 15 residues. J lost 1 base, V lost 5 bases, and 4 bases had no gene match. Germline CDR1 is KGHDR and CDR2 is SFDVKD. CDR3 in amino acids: CATSVTSGGTDTQYF. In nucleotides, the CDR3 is TGTGCCACCAGTGTTACTAGCGGTGGCACAGATACGCAGTATTTT.

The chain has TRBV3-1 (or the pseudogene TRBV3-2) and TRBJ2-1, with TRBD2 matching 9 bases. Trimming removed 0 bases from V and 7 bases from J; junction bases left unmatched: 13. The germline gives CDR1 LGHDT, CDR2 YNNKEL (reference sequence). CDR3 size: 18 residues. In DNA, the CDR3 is TGTGCCAGCAGCCAAGATAGGAATAGCGGGAGAAAATGGAATGAGCAGTTCTTC. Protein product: CASSQDRNSGRKWNEQFF.

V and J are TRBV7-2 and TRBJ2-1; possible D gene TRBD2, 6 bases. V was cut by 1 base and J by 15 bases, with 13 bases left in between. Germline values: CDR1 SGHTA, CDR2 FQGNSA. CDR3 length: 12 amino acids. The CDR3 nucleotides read TGTGCCAGCAGCTTAGTGGGGGGACTGCCGTTCTTC. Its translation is CASSLVGGLPFF.

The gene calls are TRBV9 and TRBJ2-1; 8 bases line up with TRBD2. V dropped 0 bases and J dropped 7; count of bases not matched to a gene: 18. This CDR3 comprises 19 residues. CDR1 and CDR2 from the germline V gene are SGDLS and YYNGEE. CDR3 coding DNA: TGTGCCAGCAGCGTAGGGTTCCGTACTAGCGGCTTAAGGGGGAATGAGCAGTTCTTC. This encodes CASSVGFRTSGLRGNEQFF.

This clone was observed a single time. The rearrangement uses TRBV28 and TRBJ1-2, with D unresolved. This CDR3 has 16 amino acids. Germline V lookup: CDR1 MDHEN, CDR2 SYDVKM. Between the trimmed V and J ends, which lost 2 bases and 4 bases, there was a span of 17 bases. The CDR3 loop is CASSLTSATLSYGYTF. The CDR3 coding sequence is TGTGCCAGCAGTTTAACGTCCGCCACCCTATCCTATGGCTACACCTTC.

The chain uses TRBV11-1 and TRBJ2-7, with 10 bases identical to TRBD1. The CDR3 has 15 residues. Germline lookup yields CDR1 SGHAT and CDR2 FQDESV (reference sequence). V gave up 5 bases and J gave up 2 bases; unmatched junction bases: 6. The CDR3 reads CASSRNGQGAYEQYF. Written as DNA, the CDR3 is TGTGCCAGCAGCCGCAATGGACAGGGGGCCTACGAGCAGTACTTC.